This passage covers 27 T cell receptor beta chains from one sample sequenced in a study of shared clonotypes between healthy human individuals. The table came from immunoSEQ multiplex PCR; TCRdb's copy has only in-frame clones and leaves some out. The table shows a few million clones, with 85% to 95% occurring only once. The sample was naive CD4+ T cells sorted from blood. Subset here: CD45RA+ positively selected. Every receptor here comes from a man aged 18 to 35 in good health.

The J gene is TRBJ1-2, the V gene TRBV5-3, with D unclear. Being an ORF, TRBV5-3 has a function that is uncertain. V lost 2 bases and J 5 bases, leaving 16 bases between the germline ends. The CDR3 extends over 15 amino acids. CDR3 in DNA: TGTGCCAGAAGCTTCCTACTATCAGGACGGTATGGCTACACCTTC. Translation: CARSFLLSGRYGYTF.

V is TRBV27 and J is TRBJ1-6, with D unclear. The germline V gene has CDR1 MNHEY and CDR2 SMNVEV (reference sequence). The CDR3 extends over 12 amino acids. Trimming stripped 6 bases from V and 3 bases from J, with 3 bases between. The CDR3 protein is CASRVYNSPLHF. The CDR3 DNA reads TGTGCCAGCAGGGTCTATAATTCACCCCTCCACTTT.

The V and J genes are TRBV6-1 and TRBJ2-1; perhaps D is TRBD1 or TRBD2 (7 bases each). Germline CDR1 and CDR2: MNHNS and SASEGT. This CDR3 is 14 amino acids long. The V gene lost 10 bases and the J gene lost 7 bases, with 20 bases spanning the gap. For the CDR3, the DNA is TGTGCCACCAGGGGGGAGGGCCAGCGTAATGAGCAGTTCTTC. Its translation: CATRGEGQRNEQFF.

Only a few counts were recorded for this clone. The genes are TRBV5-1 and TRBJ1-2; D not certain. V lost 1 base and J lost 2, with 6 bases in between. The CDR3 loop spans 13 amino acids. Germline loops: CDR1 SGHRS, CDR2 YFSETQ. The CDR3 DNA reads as TGCGCCAGCAGCTTGTCCACGAACTATGGCTACACCTTC. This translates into CASSLSTNYGYTF.

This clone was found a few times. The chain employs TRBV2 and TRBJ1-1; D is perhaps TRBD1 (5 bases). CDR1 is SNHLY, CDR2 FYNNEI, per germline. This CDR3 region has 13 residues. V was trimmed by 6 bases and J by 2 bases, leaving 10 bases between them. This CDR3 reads CASRGDGNTEAFF. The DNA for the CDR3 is TGTGCCAGCAGAGGGGACGGTAACACTGAAGCTTTCTTT.

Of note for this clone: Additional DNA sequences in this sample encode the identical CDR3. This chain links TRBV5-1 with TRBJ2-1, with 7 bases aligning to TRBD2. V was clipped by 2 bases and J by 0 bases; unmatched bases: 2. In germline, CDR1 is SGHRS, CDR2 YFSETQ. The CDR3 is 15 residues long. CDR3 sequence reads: CASSFGGSSYNEQFF. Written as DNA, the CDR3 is TGCGCCAGCAGCTTCGGCGGGAGCTCCTACAATGAGCAGTTCTTC.

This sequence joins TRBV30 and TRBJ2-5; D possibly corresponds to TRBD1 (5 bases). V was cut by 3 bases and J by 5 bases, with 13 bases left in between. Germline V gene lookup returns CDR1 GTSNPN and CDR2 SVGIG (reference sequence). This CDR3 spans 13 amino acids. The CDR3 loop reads CAWSQGNTETQYF. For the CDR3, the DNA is TGTGCCTGGAGCCAGGGTAATACGGAGACCCAGTACTTC.

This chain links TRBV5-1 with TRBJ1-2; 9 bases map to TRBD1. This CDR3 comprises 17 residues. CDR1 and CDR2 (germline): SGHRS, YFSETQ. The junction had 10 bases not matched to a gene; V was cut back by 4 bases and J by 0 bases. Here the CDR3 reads CASSPGQGSLTNYGYTF. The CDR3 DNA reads TGCGCCAGCAGCCCAGGACAGGGGTCTCTCACTAACTATGGCTACACCTTC.

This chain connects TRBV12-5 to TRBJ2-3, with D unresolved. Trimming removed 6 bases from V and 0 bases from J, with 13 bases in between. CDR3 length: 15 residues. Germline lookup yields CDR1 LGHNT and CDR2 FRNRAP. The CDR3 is CASGFGVGSTDTQYF. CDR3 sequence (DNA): TGTGCTAGTGGATTTGGGGTCGGAAGCACAGATACGCAGTATTTT.

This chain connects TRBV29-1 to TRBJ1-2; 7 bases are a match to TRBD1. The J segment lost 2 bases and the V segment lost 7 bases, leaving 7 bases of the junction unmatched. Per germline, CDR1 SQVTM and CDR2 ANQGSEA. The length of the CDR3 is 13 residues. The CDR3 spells CSGRTGLNYGYTF. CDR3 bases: TGCAGCGGTCGGACAGGCTTAAACTATGGCTACACCTTC.

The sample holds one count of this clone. The CDR3 spells CASSFLTGASPSGANVLTF. DNA of the CDR3: TGTGCCAGCAGCTTTTTAACAGGGGCTAGCCCCTCTGGGGCCAACGTCCTGACTTTC. The chain has TRBV5-4 and TRBJ2-6, with TRBD1 matching 7 bases. Germline trimming cut 2 bases from V and 0 bases from J; bases unmatched to any gene: 11. The CDR3 runs 19 residues. Germline V gene data show CDR1 as SGHNT and CDR2 as YYREEE (reference sequence). Full variable domain (outside the CDR3, taken from reference TRBV5-4 and TRBJ2-6): ETGVTQSPTHLIKTRGQQVTLRCSSQSGHNTVSWYQQALGQGPQFIFQYYREEENGRGNFPPRFSGLQFPNYSSELNVNALELDDSALYLCASSFLTGASPSGANVLTFGAGSRLTVL.

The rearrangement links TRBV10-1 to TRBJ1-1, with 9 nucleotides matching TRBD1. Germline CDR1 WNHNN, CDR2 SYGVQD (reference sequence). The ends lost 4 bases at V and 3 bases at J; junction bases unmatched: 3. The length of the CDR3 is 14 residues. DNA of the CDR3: TGCGCCAGCAGTGCCGGGACAGGGCACACTGAAGCTTTCTTT. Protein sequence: CASSAGTGHTEAFF.

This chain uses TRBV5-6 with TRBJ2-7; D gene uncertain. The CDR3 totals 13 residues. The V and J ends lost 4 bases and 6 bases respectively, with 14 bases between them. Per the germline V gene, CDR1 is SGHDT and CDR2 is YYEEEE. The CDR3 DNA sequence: TGTGCCAGCAGCCCCCGGTGGCTGGGCGAGCAGTACTTC. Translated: CASSPRWLGEQYF.

CDR3 loop: CASTTEYSNQPQHF. CDR3 sequence (DNA): TGTGCCAGCACGACAGAGTATAGCAATCAGCCCCAGCATTTT. The V and J genes are TRBV6-1 and TRBJ1-5; D is possibly TRBD1 (5 bases). The CDR3 totals 14 residues. V was clipped by 7 bases and J by 0 bases, with 10 bases between them. Germline CDR1 is MNHNS and CDR2 is SASEGT.

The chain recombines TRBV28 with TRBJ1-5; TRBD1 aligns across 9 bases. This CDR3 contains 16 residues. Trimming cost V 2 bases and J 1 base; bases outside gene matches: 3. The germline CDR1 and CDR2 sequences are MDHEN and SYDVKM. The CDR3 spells CASSLRTGVSNQPQHF. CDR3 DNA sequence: TGTGCCAGCAGTTTACGGACAGGGGTCAGCAATCAGCCCCAGCATTTT.

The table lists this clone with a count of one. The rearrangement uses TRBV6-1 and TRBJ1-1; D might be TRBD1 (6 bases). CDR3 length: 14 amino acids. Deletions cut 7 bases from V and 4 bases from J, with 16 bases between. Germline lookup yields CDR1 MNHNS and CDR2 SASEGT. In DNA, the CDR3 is TGTGCCAGCATTCTACAGGGCTTTAGCACTGAAGCTTTCTTT. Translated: CASILQGFSTEAFF.

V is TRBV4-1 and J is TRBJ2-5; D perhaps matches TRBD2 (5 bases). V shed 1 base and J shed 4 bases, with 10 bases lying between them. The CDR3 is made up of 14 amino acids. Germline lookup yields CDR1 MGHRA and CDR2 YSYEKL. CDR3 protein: CASSQVLSVETQYF. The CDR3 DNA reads TGCGCCAGCAGCCAAGTGCTTAGCGTAGAGACCCAGTACTTC.

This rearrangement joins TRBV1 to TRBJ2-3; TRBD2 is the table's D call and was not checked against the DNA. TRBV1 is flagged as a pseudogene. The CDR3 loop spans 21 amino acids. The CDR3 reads CTSSPLLKTVRPREEADTQYF. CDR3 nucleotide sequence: TGCACCAGCAGCCCATTGCTTAAAACAGTCCGGCCGCGGGAGGAGGCAGATACGCAGTATTTT.

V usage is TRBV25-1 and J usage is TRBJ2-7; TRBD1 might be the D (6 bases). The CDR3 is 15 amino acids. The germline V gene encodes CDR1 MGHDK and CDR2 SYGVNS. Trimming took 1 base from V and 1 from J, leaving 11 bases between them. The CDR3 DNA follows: TGTGCCAGCAGTGAATCAGACAGGCTGTCCTACGAGCAGTACTTC. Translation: CASSESDRLSYEQYF.

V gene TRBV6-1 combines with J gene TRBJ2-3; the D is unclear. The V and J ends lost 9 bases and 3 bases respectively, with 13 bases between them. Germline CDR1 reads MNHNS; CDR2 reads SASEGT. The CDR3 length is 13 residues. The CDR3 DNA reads TGTGCCAGGGCCTGGTCTCGAACAGATACGCAGTATTTT. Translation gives CARAWSRTDTQYF.

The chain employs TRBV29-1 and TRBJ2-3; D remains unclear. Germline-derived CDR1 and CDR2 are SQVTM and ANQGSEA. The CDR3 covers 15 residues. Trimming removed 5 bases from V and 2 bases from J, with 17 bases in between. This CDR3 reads CSVYGRGSSTDTQYF. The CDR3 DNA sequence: TGCAGCGTTTACGGGCGTGGCTCTTCCACAGATACGCAGTATTTT.

The CDR3 sequence: CASSWGQGGDYGYTF. In DNA, the CDR3 is TGTGCCAGCAGCTGGGGTCAGGGGGGTGACTATGGCTACACCTTC. The gene calls are TRBV9 and TRBJ1-2, with TRBD1 matching 7 bases. The germline CDR1 and CDR2 sequences are SGDLS and YYNGEE. The V segment lost 4 bases and the J segment 3 bases; nucleotides outside the gene matches: 9. The CDR3 sequence is 15 residues long. The variable domain in full, with the rest retrieved from reference TRBV9 and TRBJ1-2, is DSGVTQTPKHLITATGQRVTLRCSPRSGDLSVYWYQQSLDQGLQFLIQYYNGEERAKGNILERFSAQQFPDLHSELNLSSLELGDSALYFCASSWGQGGDYGYTFGSGTRLTVV.

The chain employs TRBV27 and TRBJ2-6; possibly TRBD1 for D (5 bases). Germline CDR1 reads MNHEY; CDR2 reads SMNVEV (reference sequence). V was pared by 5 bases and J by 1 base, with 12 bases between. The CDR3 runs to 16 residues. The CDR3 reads CASSPRAWSGANVLTF. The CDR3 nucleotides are TGTGCCAGCAGTCCCAGGGCTTGGTCTGGGGCCAACGTCCTGACTTTC. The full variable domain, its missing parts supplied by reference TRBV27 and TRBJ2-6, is EAQVTQNPRYLITVTGKKLTVTCSQNMNHEYMSWYRQDPGLGLRQIYYSMNVEVTDKGDVPEGYKVSRKEKRNFPLILESPSPNQTSLYFCASSPRAWSGANVLTFGAGSRLTVL.

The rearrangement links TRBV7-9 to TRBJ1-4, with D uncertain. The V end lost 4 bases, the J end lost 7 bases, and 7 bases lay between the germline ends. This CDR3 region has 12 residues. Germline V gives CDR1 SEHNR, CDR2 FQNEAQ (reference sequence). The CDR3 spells CASSSGVEKLFF. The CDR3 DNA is TGTGCCAGCAGCTCTGGGGTTGAAAAACTGTTTTTT.

Here the CDR3 reads CASRRTDVLVNTEAFF. CDR3 in DNA: TGTGCCAGCAGAAGGACGGATGTCCTAGTGAACACTGAAGCTTTCTTT. This sequence joins TRBV28 and TRBJ1-1; no firm D call. The germline gives CDR1 MDHEN, CDR2 SYDVKM. This CDR3 comprises 16 residues. V lost 6 bases to trimming and J lost 0 bases, with 17 bases between them.

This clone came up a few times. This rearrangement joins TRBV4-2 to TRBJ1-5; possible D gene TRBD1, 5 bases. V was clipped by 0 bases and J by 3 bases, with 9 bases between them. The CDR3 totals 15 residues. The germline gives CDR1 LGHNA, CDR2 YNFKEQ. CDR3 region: CASSQDAGNNQPQHF. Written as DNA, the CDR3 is TGTGCCAGCAGCCAAGATGCAGGGAACAATCAGCCCCAGCATTTT.

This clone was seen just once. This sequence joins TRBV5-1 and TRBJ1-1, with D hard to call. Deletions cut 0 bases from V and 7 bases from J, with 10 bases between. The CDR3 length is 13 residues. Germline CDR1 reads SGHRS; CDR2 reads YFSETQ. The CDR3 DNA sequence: TGCGCCAGCAGCTTGGCCGATGTGGGTGAAGCTTTCTTT. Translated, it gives CASSLADVGEAFF.